This T cell receptor (beta chain) was captured in a study of shared clonotypes between healthy human individuals. Regarding the study as a whole: Clonotypes shared by all four donors outscored non-shared clonotypes in generation probability. Blood was the only sampled material, and tissue repertoires likely differ.

This CDR3 contains 14 residues. Germline lookup yields CDR1 SQVTM and CDR2 ANQGSEA. V was clipped by 7 bases and J by 6 bases; unmatched bases: 10. The study ran the assay at deep level. Using immunoSEQ multiplex PCR, the repertoire was profiled, and TCRdb retains in-frame clones only, with some absent. The sample gives roughly 2.2 million clones, 90% to 95% of which show up once; 0.35% to 0.45% is in the top ten. Regarding this clone: What it binds is unknown.

This rearrangement joins TRBV29-1 to TRBJ1-4; 8 bases are shared with TRBD1. The sample was naive CD4+ T cells from PBMCs. As for subset: CD45RA+ positively selected. This TCR was sampled from a man in his late teens or twenties in good health. Some clones in this sample may be carry-over from other donors' samples. The CDR3 DNA sequence: TGCAGCGCTACCAGACAGGGGTTTGATGAAAAACTGTTTTTT. As protein: CSATRQGFDEKLFF.